This record covers a single T cell receptor (beta chain). This clonotype came up a few times. Its antigen target is currently unknown. Base qualities are not at hand, and no much larger clone is one base apart. Ophthalmopathy patients had moderately to severely active disease, Clinical Activity Score of at least 3, NOSPECS grade of at least 4, and duration under 3 months. Patients with uncontrolled infections, other autoimmune diseases, pregnancy or lactation were excluded. Diagnoses were based on clinical symptoms, serum thyroxine and TRAb, thyroid ultrasound and orbital computed tomography. PBMCs were separated from roughly 10 ml of fresh peripheral blood using Ficoll-Paque density gradient centrifugation. Trizol reagent was used to extract total RNA, and RNA quality was then checked on an Agilent 2100 Bioanalyzer. This sample stems from a study of T cells in Graves' hyperthyroidism and ophthalmopathy (dated by TCRdb to about 2019). Background on the whole study: Peripheral blood was sampled at the time of initial diagnosis, prior to any treatment. A discovery cohort of about 100 patients, roughly 45 with Graves' ophthalmopathy and about 60 with stable Graves' hyperthyroidism, was used to find distinguishing TCR V-J signatures. The paper reports TCR Vbeta CDR3 sequencing of some 140 peripheral blood samples: some 41 ophthalmopathy, roughly 74 hyperthyroidism and approximately 17 progressor patients. After sampling, hyperthyroidism patients received methimazole starting at 30 mg daily, and ophthalmopathy patients received high-dose intravenous methylprednisolone. Prospective prediction of ophthalmopathy was tested in an independent validation cohort consisting of about 20 hyperthyroidism patients and more than 15 patients who later progressed to ophthalmopathy. In more than 5 Graves' hyperthyroidism patients, the study also compared T-cell repertoires from thyroid tissue with T-cell repertoires from blood. The roughly 100 discovery patients were divided at random into training and test sets in a 7:3 ratio. Points the paper makes about the study in general: Sample size was not statistically predetermined, and investigators were not blinded to group allocation. Ophthalmopathy was separated from stable hyperthyroidism by a 13 V-J signature model, with approximately 90% sensitivity and roughly 84% specificity obtained in cross-validation and 80%/75% obtained in testing. Most expanded thyroid clonotypes (frequency above 0.001) were also detected in blood, suggesting blood repertoires may reflect thyroid immune responses. In validation, the model predicted progression to ophthalmopathy with approximately 71% sensitivity and 72% to 85% specificity, a median of about 6.7 months before onset.

Its CDR3 holds 12 amino acids, cysteine through phenylalanine. Left in the record is the CDR3 DNA by itself, 36 bases read in frame from the first base. From a lookup of the germline V gene (reference sequence), CDR1 and CDR2 are GTSNPN and SVGIG. Trimming at the junction amounts to 8 bases on V and 7 bases on J, and the germline ends lie 15 bases apart. TCR beta CDR3 regions were amplified from RNA transcripts. The TCR CDR3 was subjected to a first round of RT-PCR using the HTBI primer set and the Qiagen OneStep RT-PCR kit. A second multiplex PCR round built the libraries, followed by size selection and purification. Libraries were sequenced paired-end with 100 bp reads on an Illumina HiSeq2000. As for how the authors treated the data: SOAPnuke was used to process the raw data, removing reads that contained adapters or uncalled bases, had a mean Phred below 15, or lacked an exact match to the constant primer or identifier. COPE v1.2.5 was used to merge high-quality paired reads, and clonotypes were defined as unique nucleotide sequences. Clonotypes were aligned to IMGT TRBV, TRBD and TRBJ reference segments using MiTCR v1.1. The analysis included only V-J combinations with a frequency above 0.0001, which together covered 98% to 99.2% of the repertoires. A TCS score was defined as the ratio between F50 (clonal expansion) and ExV (chaos), using BLOSUM62-based TCRdist between CDR3 peptides within each V-J. Welch's t-statistics and random forest reduced 514 V-J features to 13, which were used in a naive Bayes classifier (R e1071). In TCRdb, the public reads were trimmed at Q25 with fastp and aligned with MiXCR, with productive beta chains retained. When rows share a CDR3 protein, they turn into one entry using the most common DNA and genes. These V and J calls are TCRdb output, not the study's own analysis. Within this sample are 300,000 to 500,000 distinct CDR3 sequences, with over 13% of them counted one time only. The top ten clones comprise around 27% of the sample.

The clonotype comes from a man aged 45-65 years with Graves' ophthalmopathy. The chain couples TRBV30 to TRBJ2-1, with no D gene named confidently. Input material: blood. The encoded CDR3 is CARNDNENEQFF. Read as DNA, the sequence is TGTGCCCGAAATGATAACGAAAATGAGCAGTTCTTC.